This paragraph reports one T cell receptor (beta chain). The data were obtained in a study of identical twins. The CDR3 spans 13 residues. With 4 bases removed from V and 2 bases from J, the gap between germline ends came to 12 bases. Germline CDR1 GTSNPN, CDR2 SVGIG (reference sequence). One entry per CDR3 protein, called by TCRdb with MiXCR from the 5' RACE reads. The sample records more than 600,000 distinct CDR3 sequences, approximately 18% being singletons. These data were likewise used in another study, on T cells expressing NK-cell markers. That work adds: Sequencing of TCR beta repertoires drew on sorted CD3+CD56+NKG2C+, CD3+CD56+NKG2C- and CD3+CD56-NKG2C+ T cells.

The receptor was derived from a woman between 18 and 29 years old in good health. The sequenced sample was PBMCs. The V call is TRBV30, the J call TRBJ2-7; the D gene is possibly TRBD2 (5 bases). CDR3 sequence reads: CAWTAGETYEQYF. The DNA of the CDR3 is TGTGCCTGGACGGCGGGCGAGACCTACGAGCAGTACTTC.